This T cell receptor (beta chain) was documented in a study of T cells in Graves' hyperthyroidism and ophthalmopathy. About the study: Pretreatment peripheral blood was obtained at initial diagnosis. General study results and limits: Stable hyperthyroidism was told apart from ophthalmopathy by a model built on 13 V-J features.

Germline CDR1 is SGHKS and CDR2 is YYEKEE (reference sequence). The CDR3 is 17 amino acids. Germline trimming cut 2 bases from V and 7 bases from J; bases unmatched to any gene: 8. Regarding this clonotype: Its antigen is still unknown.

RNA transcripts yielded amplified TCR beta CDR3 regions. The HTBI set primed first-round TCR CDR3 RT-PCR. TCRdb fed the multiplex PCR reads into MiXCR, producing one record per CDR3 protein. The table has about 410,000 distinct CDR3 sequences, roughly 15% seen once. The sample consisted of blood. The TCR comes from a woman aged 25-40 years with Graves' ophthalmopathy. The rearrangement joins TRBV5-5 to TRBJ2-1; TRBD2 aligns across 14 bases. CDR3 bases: TGTGCCAGCAGCTTAGGGACTAGCGGGGGTCCTTGGAATGAGCAGTTCTTC. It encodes CASSLGTSGGPWNEQFF.